This TCR beta chain emerged from a study of identical twins listed by TCRdb under 2016. Broadly, across the study: To test whether fetal clonotypes persist, the study used deep sequencing on TCR alpha and beta repertoires from monozygotic twins, unrelated adults of various ages, and cord blood. Replicate twin experiments were performed at different times using different library preparation protocols to rule out contamination. Broad study findings and their caveats: Because the same donors could not be followed over many years, conclusions were based on cross-sectional statistical analysis. In monozygotic twins, out-of-frame TCR alpha sharing was systematically underestimated by recombination models, although the models agreed with sharing between unrelated individuals. Zero-insertion analyses could be partly confounded by invariant T cells such as MAIT and iNKT, though diverse VJ usage argued against such confounding for most clonotypes. Fewer insertions were carried by abundant cord blood beta clonotypes, a similar but weaker trend appeared in young adult naive repertoires, and no such trend appeared in memory repertoires. Out-of-frame TCR alpha sequences shared between twins showed an excess of low generation-probability sequences compared with coincidental sharing between unrelated individuals. A weaker excess of twin sharing was found in beta out-of-frame sequences because the signal-to-noise ratio was lowered by fewer shared sequences.

Comment on this clonotype: The antigen it binds to is not known. Base qualities are missing; no much larger clone stands one base away.

Receptor amplification or capture employed 5' RACE. TCRdb records Illumina HiSeq 2000 as the sequencer. A universal primer binding site was added through template switching, and the final cDNA carried a unique molecular identifier so that TCR cDNA molecules could be counted accurately. Specific primers in the conserved constant-segment region were used to synthesize first-strand cDNA for TCR alpha and beta chains. To control for contamination, each cDNA library was double barcoded with a SMART-Mk sample barcode plus Illumina barcodes. TruSeq adapter sequences, together with Illumina sample barcodes, were added in two successive PCR steps. The Illumina HiSeq platform was used with custom primers to sequence TCR alpha and beta cDNA libraries. Per the authors' processing: Unique molecular identifiers were extracted from raw reads with MiGEC, and CDR3 positions were determined with MiXCR. For each individual, recombination models were inferred using an EM algorithm with the repgenHMM and IGoR tools. The tcR package in R was used for shared clonotype analysis, with sharing normalized by the product of cloneset sizes. To study raw recombination free of thymic and clonal selection effects, out-of-frame nonproductive sequences were analyzed. The public reads were run again by TCRdb, first through fastp at Q25 and then through MiXCR, and only productive beta chains were kept. Each entry is one CDR3 protein sequence, shown with its most common DNA and genes. These V and J calls originate from TCRdb's pipeline instead of the authors' own analysis. Recorded for this sample are around 1.7 million distinct CDR3 sequences; about 32% of them occurred a single time. About 0.27% of the sample goes to the ten largest clones.

Taken from the germline V gene, the CDR1 and CDR2 loops are SGHAT and FQNNGV. The V and J ends are trimmed by 1 base and 0 bases, leaving 10 bases between them. From cysteine to phenylalanine, the CDR3 is 16 amino acids long. Of all the DNA, just the CDR3 is kept, 48 bases in frame from base 1. Every donor in the study was a healthy Caucasian. Sequenced: cord blood. This TCR derives from a newborn girl in good health. The chain employs TRBV11-2 and TRBJ2-1; the D element might be TRBD1 or TRBD2, as each aligns at 5 bases. This receptor has the CDR3 CASSLGGSLSYNEQFF. In nucleotides, the sequence is TGTGCCAGCAGCTTAGGGGGGAGTCTCTCCTACAATGAGCAGTTCTTC.